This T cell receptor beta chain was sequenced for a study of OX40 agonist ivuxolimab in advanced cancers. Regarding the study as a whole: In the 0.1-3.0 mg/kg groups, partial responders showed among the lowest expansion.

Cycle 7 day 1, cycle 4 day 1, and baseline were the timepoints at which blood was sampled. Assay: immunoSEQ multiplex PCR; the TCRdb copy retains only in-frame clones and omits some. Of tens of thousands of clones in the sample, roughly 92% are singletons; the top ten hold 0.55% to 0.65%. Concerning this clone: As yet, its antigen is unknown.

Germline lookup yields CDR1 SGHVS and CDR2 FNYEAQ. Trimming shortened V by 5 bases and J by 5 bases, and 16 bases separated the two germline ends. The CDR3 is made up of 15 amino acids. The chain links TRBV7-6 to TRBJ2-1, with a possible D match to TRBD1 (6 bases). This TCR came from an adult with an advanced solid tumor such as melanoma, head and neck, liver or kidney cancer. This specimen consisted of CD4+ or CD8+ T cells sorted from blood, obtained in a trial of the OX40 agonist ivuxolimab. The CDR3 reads CASSLDWGPHNEQFF. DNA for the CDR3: TGTGCCAGCAGCCTGGACTGGGGGCCCCACAATGAGCAGTTCTTC.